This T cell receptor (beta chain) derives from a study of T cell responses to AZD1222 COVID-19 vaccine (dated by TCRdb to the early 2020s). Context from the whole study: A total of around 240 trial participants underwent TCR sequencing, of whom around 200 received two doses of AZD1222 and around 26 received two doses of the MenACWY control vaccine. Trial participants were enrolled into age subgroups of 18-55, 56-69 and 70-plus years, which contained around 150, 28 and 57 TCR-sequenced participants, respectively. Beyond this particular receptor, the publication reports: Conclusions about previously exposed vaccinees are limited, since just 5 to 7 AZD1222 recipients were seropositive for SARS-CoV-2 at baseline. Vaccine-associated CD4 TCRs spanned the whole spike protein, with dominant responses in regions 160-218 and 743-854. Reportedly, almost half of the unique spike-specific TCRs recognized epitopes lying outside the regions that are mutated in the B.1.351 and B.1.1.7 variants. Participants were mostly white British, with more females than males. The authors suggested clonal diversity may have been underestimated. Spike-specific TCR breadth and depth rose significantly after two AZD1222 doses compared with day 0 and with MenACWY recipients. The 56-69-year group was small, and its depth increase did not reach significance, likely because of low power. Because no samples from the day 14 peak response were available, repertoires could be characterized only after the peak T cell response.

The CDR3 regions of human TCRbeta chains were analyzed by immunosequencing. The study's processing was this. TCRs in the repertoires were matched against a reference library of SARS-CoV-2-specific TCRs that had been generated with the MIRA antigen-specificity platform. Breadth was defined as the fraction of unique TCRs that were SARS-CoV-2-associated, and depth was defined as the fraction of total T cells that were SARS-CoV-2-associated. Using the MIRA data, each spike-specific TCR was mapped to the spike region that the TCR reacts to and placed in a CD4 or CD8 class. Log10-transformed breadth and depth values were compared by one-way ANOVA with Sidak's multiple comparisons tests. TCRdb's version of the immuneACCESS table is confined to in-frame rearrangements and falls short of the full clone set. An unresolved V gene accounts for under half of the shortfall where checked; the remainder is of unknown origin. V and J calls and clone size come straight from that table; D and trimming were deduced from the DNA. The sample table lists roughly 70,000 clones, 90% to 95% of them with a count of one. Together, the top ten hold roughly 6.7% of the sample.

As regards this clone: Its specific antigen is unknown. No base qualities exist here, and no much larger clone lies one base off it.

V is reduced by 3 bases and J by 0 bases, leaving a spacing of 9 bases between them. CDR1 PRHDT and CDR2 FYEKMQ were looked up in the germline V gene (reference sequence). The CDR3 starts with the cysteine, ends with the phenylalanine, and has 15 residues. Solely the CDR3 DNA is kept, with 45 bases framed from the first base. What this sample's time point label stands for: about 28 days (+/-7) after the second vaccine dose. This specimen's treatment or condition label, interpreted: meningococcal conjugate vaccine given as trial control. Samples from vaccinated people were obtained from the UK trials COV001 and COV002, which included a single-blind randomized controlled phase 2/3 trial of AZD1222 (ChAdOx1 nCoV-19) in healthy adults. For TCRbeta chain sequencing, PBMC samples were collected from trial participants at day 0 and at day 28 after the second dose.

The sequences come from peripheral blood, collected 28 days after the second dose of the MenACWY control vaccine. The receptor was derived from an adult who received the MenACWY meningococcal vaccine as a control. The sequence joins TRBV13 to TRBJ2-1; the D gene is perhaps TRBD1 or TRBD2, as each covers 5 bases. CDR3 loop: CASSLGTLSYNEQFF. Read as DNA, the sequence is TGTGCCAGCAGCTTGGGGACCCTCTCCTACAATGAGCAGTTCTTC.